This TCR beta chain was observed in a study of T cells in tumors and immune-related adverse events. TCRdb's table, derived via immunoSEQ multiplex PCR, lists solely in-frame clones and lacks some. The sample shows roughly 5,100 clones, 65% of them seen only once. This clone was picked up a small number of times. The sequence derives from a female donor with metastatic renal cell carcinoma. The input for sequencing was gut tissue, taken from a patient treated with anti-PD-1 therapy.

The CDR3 nucleotides read TGCGCCAGCAGCCAAGACCGGGGGCGGGGCGGCGAGCAGTACTTC. It translates to CASSQDRGRGGEQYF. This chain connects TRBV4-1 to TRBJ2-7; D is possibly TRBD1 or TRBD2 (6 bases each). From germline, CDR1 is MGHRA and CDR2 YSYEKL. Trimming removed 0 bases from V and 6 bases from J, with 15 bases in between. The CDR3 consists of 15 residues.